One sample yielded the 20 T cell receptor beta chains listed below, sequenced in a study of T cells after yellow fever vaccination. TCRdb reprocessed the 5' RACE reads with MiXCR, giving one entry per CDR3 protein. The sample holds roughly 70,000 distinct CDR3 sequences; approximately 7.5% are singletons and the top ten take roughly two fifths. Material: CD8+ T cells sorted from PBMCs, obtained on the day of the yellow fever booster vaccination. These receptors were obtained from a man aged 25-40 years who received the YFV17D yellow fever vaccine.

The rearrangement links TRBV27 to TRBJ2-2; no clear D gene. Germline V gives CDR1 MNHEY, CDR2 SMNVEV (reference sequence). V lost 6 bases to trimming and J lost 5 bases, with 10 bases between them. The CDR3 spans 13 residues. CDR3 sequence: CASRPIVTGELFF. DNA for the CDR3: TGTGCCAGCAGACCAATAGTAACCGGGGAGCTGTTTTTT.

Of note for this clonotype: A read error may account for a junction end that differs from germline. V gene TRBV19 combines with J gene TRBJ2-7, with 12 bases matching TRBD2. This CDR3 spans 14 amino acids. Germline values: CDR1 LNHDA, CDR2 SQIVND (reference sequence). The DNA of the CDR3 is TGTGCCGGTAGGCGGAGACTAGCGGGAGACGAGCAGTACTTC. Encoded protein: CAGRRRLAGDEQYF.

This clonotype was seen only a few times. V is TRBV12-3 or TRBV12-4 and J is TRBJ2-7, with TRBD2 matching over 7 bases. The junction had 8 bases not matched to a gene; V was cut back by 3 bases and J by 0 bases. The CDR3 totals 16 residues. The CDR3 DNA is TGTGCCAGCAGTTTCAAGCAGGGAGGGCCCTCCTACGAGCAGTACTTC. Residues: CASSFKQGGPSYEQYF.

Only a few counts were recorded for this clonotype. The chain employs TRBV7-2 and TRBJ2-5; D is unresolved. V was shortened by 3 bases and J by 4 bases, with 15 bases between the two germline ends. The CDR3 covers 15 residues. The germline V gene has CDR1 SGHTA and CDR2 FQGNSA. CDR3 amino acids: CASSFTAAELETQYF. Here the CDR3 DNA reads TGTGCCAGCAGCTTTACGGCTGCGGAGTTAGAGACCCAGTACTTC.

This chain uses TRBV11-2 with TRBJ2-1, with D possibly TRBD2 on 6 matching bases. CDR3 size: 19 residues. Trimming stripped 3 bases from V and 8 bases from J, with 29 bases between. Germline loops: CDR1 SGHAT, CDR2 FQNNGV. CDR3: CASSFGGSPQTGRFDEQFF. The CDR3 region has the DNA TGTGCCAGCAGCTTCGGAGGGAGTCCCCAAACCGGCCGTTTCGATGAGCAGTTCTTC.

This clonotype was observed a handful of times. The V gene is TRBV5-1, the J gene TRBJ2-7; a possible D gene is TRBD2 (6 bases). This CDR3 region has 12 residues. The V and J ends lost 2 bases and 6 bases respectively, with 9 bases between them. Germline V CDR1 and CDR2: SGHRS, YFSETQ. CDR3 in DNA: TGCGCCAGCAGCTTCTCGGGGGTCGAGCAGTACTTC. Residues: CASSFSGVEQYF. Complete variable domain (other parts from reference TRBV5-1 and TRBJ2-7): KAGVTQTPRYLIKTRGQQVTLSCSPISGHRSVSWYQQTPGQGLQFLFEYFSETQRNKGNFPGRFSGRQFSNSRSEMNVSTLELGDSALYLCASSFSGVEQYFGPGTRLTVT.

The chain has TRBV5-1 and TRBJ2-5, with 9 positions matching TRBD2. Germline CDR1 reads SGHRS; CDR2 reads YFSETQ. V was clipped by 4 bases and J by 5 bases; unmatched bases: 12. This CDR3 has 16 residues. CDR3: CASSGPSGTSPETQYF. CDR3 bases: TGCGCCAGCAGCGGACCGTCCGGGACTAGCCCCGAGACCCAGTACTTC. Full variable domain (rest looked up from reference TRBV5-1 and TRBJ2-5): KAGVTQTPRYLIKTRGQQVTLSCSPISGHRSVSWYQQTPGQGLQFLFEYFSETQRNKGNFPGRFSGRQFSNSRSEMNVSTLELGDSALYLCASSGPSGTSPETQYFGPGTRLLVL.

This clonotype was counted a few times. The chain recombines TRBV4-2 with TRBJ2-5, with D perhaps matching TRBD2 (5 bases). V dropped 0 bases and J dropped 2 bases, with 7 bases sitting between them. Germline V CDR1 and CDR2: LGHNA, YNFKEQ. This CDR3 contains 14 residues. The chain's CDR3 is CASSQESGQETQYF. The CDR3 DNA is TGTGCCAGCAGCCAAGAGAGCGGTCAAGAGACCCAGTACTTC.

This clonotype has only a few counts. The V gene is TRBV6-5, the J gene TRBJ2-7, with 7 bases lining up with TRBD1. The CDR3 sequence is 14 residues long. Germline CDR1 MNHEY, CDR2 SVGAGI. V was pared by 0 bases and J by 2 bases, with 1 base of the junction left unmatched. The CDR3 nucleotides are TGTGCCAGCAGTTACTCCGGGACAGCCTACGAGCAGTACTTC. The encoded protein is CASSYSGTAYEQYF.

The chain is built from TRBV9 and TRBJ2-7; TRBD1 matches at 8 bases. Germline values: CDR1 SGDLS, CDR2 YYNGEE. CDR3 length: 12 residues. J was trimmed by 6 bases and V by 3 bases; bases with no gene match: 2. The CDR3 DNA follows: TGTGCCAGCAGCGGACAGGGGTTCGAGCAGTACTTC. It specifies CASSGQGFEQYF.

Many counts were recorded for this clonotype. The CDR3 DNA is TGTGCCAGCAGCCTATTGTTGGGGGGGAGCTTGACAGATACGCAGTATTTT. Translation gives CASSLLLGGSLTDTQYF. The J gene is TRBJ2-3, the V gene TRBV4-2; TRBD2 agrees at 7 bases. The V segment lost 4 bases and the J segment 3 bases; nucleotides outside the gene matches: 13. Germline V gene lookup returns CDR1 LGHNA and CDR2 YNFKEQ. This CDR3 is built from 17 residues.

CDR3 DNA sequence: TGTGCCAGCAGCCCGGGACAGGGGGCGAGAGTCCTGACTTTC. Translated: CASSPGQGARVLTF. The V and J genes are TRBV28 and TRBJ2-6, with TRBD1 matching 12 bases. Germline CDR1 MDHEN, CDR2 SYDVKM. The CDR3 runs 14 residues. V gave up 6 bases and J gave up 13 bases; unmatched junction bases: 7.

This clonotype was counted ten times or more. The chain combines TRBV11-3 with TRBJ2-1; 8 nucleotides match TRBD2. CDR1 and CDR2 from the germline V gene are SGHNT and YENEEA. V trimming: 1 base; J trimming: 3 bases; junction bases outside the gene matches: 2. The CDR3 totals 15 residues. CDR3 amino acids: CASSLGLAGYNEQFF. Here the CDR3 DNA reads TGTGCCAGCAGCTTAGGGCTAGCGGGCTACAATGAGCAGTTCTTC.

The table lists this clonotype with a few counts. This chain connects TRBV5-1 to TRBJ2-1; D is ambiguous. The CDR3 spans 15 residues. Germline V gene lookup returns CDR1 SGHRS and CDR2 YFSETQ. Trimming took off 5 bases at V and 0 bases at J, with 12 bases between the two ends. DNA for the CDR3: TGCGCCAGCAGGTCGACTCTGAGCTCCTACAATGAGCAGTTCTTC. Translation gives CASRSTLSSYNEQFF.

The sample holds a few counts of this clonotype. This sequence joins TRBV25-1 and TRBJ1-1, with 7 positions matching TRBD1. Losses at the gene ends were 1 base for V and 2 bases for J; bases not matched to a gene: 4. This CDR3 region has 15 residues. In germline, CDR1 is MGHDK, CDR2 SYGVNS. For the CDR3, the DNA is TGTGCCAGCAGTGAATTCAACAGGGGAAACACTGAAGCTTTCTTT. Its protein is CASSEFNRGNTEAFF.

The chain carries TRBV5-1 and TRBJ2-4, with a weak D call TRBD1 (6 bases). The germline V and J ends were trimmed by 6 bases and 0 bases, with 16 bases remaining between them. The V gene's germline CDR1 is SGHRS and CDR2 YFSETQ. The CDR3 covers 16 residues. CDR3 sequence reads: CASTLEGGLAKNIQYF. Here the CDR3 DNA reads TGCGCCAGCACTCTTGAAGGGGGTCTAGCCAAAAACATTCAGTACTTC.

The chain employs TRBV11-1 and TRBJ2-1; tentative D call: TRBD2 (6 bases). Germline CDR1 is SGHAT and CDR2 is FQDESV (reference sequence). V lost 5 bases to trimming and J lost 4 bases, with 18 bases between them. CDR3 length: 16 amino acids. CDR3 DNA sequence: TGTGCCAGCAGCCCTATTCTTAGCGGTGCGTACAATGAGCAGTTCTTC. Amino acids: CASSPILSGAYNEQFF.

The chain couples TRBV30 to TRBJ1-5, with D tentatively TRBD1 (5 bases). This CDR3 is built from 11 residues. The germline CDR1 and CDR2 sequences are GTSNPN and SVGIG (reference sequence). The V and J ends lost 1 base and 9 bases respectively, with 7 bases between them. The chain's CDR3 is CAWSGGGPQHF. As DNA, the CDR3 is TGTGCCTGGAGTGGGGGGGGGCCCCAGCATTTT.

The chain uses TRBV7-9 and TRBJ2-2; D is unresolved. V was shortened by 2 bases and J by 4 bases, with 5 bases between the two germline ends. The CDR3 is made up of 13 amino acids. Per the germline V gene, CDR1 is SEHNR and CDR2 is FQNEAQ (reference sequence). CDR3 in amino acids: CASSLKRTGELFF. The CDR3 DNA follows: TGTGCCAGCAGCTTAAAACGCACCGGGGAGCTGTTTTTT.

This clonotype has a handful of counts. J is TRBJ2-3 and V is TRBV9; D remains unclear. The germline V and J ends were trimmed by 3 bases and 10 bases, with 15 bases remaining between them. Germline V CDR1 and CDR2: SGDLS, YYNGEE. The CDR3 loop spans 13 amino acids. The CDR3 nucleotides are TGTGCCAGCAGCGCCGACCCGGTAGGGCCGCAGTATTTT. Translated, it gives CASSADPVGPQYF.